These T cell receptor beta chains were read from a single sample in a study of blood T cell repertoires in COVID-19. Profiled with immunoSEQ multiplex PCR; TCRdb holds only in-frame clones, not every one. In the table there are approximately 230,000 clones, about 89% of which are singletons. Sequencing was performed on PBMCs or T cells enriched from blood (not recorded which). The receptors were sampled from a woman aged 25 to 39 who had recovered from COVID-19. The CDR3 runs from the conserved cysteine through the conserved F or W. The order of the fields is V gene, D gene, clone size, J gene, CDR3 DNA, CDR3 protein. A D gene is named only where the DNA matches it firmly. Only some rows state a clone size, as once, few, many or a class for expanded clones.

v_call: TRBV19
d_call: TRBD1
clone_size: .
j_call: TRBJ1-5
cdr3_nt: TGTGCCAGTAGTATGGGACAGGGAGGCCAGCCCCAGCATTTT
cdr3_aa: CASSMGQGGQPQHF

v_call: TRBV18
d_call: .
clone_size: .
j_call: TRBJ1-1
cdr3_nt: TGTGCCAGCTCACAGGGGGTAAACACTGAAGCTTTCTTT
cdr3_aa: CASSQGVNTEAFF

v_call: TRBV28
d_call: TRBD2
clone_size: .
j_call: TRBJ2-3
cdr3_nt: TGTGCCAGCAGTTTCCCTGGCTCCTTCTTGACTAGCGGGGTCAGCACAGATACGCAGTATTTT
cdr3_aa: CASSFPGSFLTSGVSTDTQYF

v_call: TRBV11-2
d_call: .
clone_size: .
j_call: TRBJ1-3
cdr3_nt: TGTGCCAGCAGCCGAGACAGGTTCTTGGGCAACACCATATATTTT
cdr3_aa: CASSRDRFLGNTIYF

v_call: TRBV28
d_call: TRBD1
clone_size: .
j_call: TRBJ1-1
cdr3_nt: TGTGCCAGCAGTCCTCCCGGGACAGGGAGAACTGAAGCTTTCTTT
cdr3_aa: CASSPPGTGRTEAFF

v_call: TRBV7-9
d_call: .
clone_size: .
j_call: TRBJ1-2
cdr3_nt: TGTGCCAGCAGCTACAGGGAGTACTATGGCTACACCTTC
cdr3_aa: CASSYREYYGYTF

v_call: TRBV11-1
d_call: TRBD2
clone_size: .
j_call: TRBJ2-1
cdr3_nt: TGTGCCAGCAGTCCCGGGACTAGCGAATACAATGAGCAGTTCTTC
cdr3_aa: CASSPGTSEYNEQFF

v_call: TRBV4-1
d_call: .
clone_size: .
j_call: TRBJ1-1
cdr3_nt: TGCGCCAGCAGCCAAGTCATTCAACACCTTGAAGCTTTCTTT
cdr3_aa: CASSQVIQHLEAFF

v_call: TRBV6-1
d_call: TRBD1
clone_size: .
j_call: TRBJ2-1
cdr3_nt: TGTGCCAGCAGTGACCCCCCGGGACAGGGGGCCCTGAATGAGCAGTTCTTC
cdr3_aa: CASSDPPGQGALNEQFF

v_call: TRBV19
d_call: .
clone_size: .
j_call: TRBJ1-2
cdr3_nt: TGTGCCAGTAGCGCTCAGGGTGAATTCCCTTCCTATGGCTACACCTTC
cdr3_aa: CASSAQGEFPSYGYTF

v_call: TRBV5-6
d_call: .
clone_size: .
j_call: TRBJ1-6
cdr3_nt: TGTGCCAGCAGCTGGTCAGAGGATTCACCCCTCCACTTT
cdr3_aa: CASSWSEDSPLHF

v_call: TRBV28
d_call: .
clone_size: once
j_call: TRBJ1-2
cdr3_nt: TGTGCCAGCAGCTCCCCAGCTAACTATGGCTACACCTTC
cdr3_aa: CASSSPANYGYTF

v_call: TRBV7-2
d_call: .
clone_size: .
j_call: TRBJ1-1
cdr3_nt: TGTGCCAGCAGCTTAGCGCTCGGCCCGGGGACTGAAGCTTTCTTT
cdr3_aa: CASSLALGPGTEAFF